The clone carrying this TCR beta chain showed up just a few times. This CDR3 spans 15 amino acids. Germline V gene data show CDR1 as SGHNT and CDR2 as YENEEA. The trim removed 1 base at V and 2 bases at J, leaving 0 bases unmatched. These data originate in a study of T cells in localized non-small cell lung cancer. Data came from immunoSEQ multiplex PCR; TCRdb stores just in-frame clones and leaves some out. The data hold several hundred clones, with less than 25% observed a single time. The sequences come from lung tumor tissue, collected before any cancer treatment. This TCR was recovered from a female donor of 60 years or more with stage II squamous cell lung carcinoma. The V gene is TRBV11-3, the J gene TRBJ2-7; 12 bases are shared with TRBD2. The CDR3: CASSLGLAGAYEQYF. As DNA, the CDR3 is TGTGCCAGCAGCTTAGGACTAGCGGGAGCCTACGAGCAGTACTTC.